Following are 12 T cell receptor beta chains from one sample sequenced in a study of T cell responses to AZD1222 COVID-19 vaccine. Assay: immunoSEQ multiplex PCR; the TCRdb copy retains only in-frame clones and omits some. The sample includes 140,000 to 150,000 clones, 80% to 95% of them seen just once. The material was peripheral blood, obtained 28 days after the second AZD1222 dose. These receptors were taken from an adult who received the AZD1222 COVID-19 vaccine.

The DNA of the CDR3 is TGTGCCATCAGTGGGGGACTAGCGGGAGGGGAAGAGCAGTTCTTC. Translation gives CAISGGLAGGEEQFF. The gene calls are TRBV10-3 and TRBJ2-1; 16 bases map to TRBD2. The V gene end was trimmed by 4 bases and the J gene end by 10 bases; junction bases not matched to a gene: 4. Germline-derived CDR1 and CDR2 are ENHRY and SYGVKD. The CDR3 has 15 amino acids.

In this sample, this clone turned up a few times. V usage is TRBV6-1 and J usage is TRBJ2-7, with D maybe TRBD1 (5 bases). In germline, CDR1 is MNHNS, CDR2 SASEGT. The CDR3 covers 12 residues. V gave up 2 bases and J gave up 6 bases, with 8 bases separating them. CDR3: CASSERGFEQYF. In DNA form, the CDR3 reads TGTGCCAGCAGTGAAAGGGGTTTCGAGCAGTACTTC.

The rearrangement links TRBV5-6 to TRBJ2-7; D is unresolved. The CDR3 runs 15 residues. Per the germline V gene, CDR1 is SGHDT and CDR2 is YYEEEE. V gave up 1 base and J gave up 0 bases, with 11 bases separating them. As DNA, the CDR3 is TGTGCCAGCAGCTTGCTCGTAAGGAGCTCCTACGAGCAGTACTTC. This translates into CASSLLVRSSYEQYF.

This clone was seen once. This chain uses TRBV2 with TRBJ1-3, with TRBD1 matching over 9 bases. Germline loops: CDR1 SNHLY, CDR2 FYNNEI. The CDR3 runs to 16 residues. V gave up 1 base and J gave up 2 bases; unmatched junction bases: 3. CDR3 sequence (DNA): TGTGCCAGCAGTGAAGTGGGGACAGGGACTGGAAACACCATATATTTT. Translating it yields CASSEVGTGTGNTIYF.

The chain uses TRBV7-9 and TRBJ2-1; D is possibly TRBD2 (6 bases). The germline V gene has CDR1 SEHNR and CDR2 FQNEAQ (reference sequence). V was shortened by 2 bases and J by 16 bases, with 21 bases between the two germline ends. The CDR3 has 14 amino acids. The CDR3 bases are TGTGCCAGCAGCTTAACTGGCCACCGGACTACCAACTTCTTC. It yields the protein CASSLTGHRTTNFF.

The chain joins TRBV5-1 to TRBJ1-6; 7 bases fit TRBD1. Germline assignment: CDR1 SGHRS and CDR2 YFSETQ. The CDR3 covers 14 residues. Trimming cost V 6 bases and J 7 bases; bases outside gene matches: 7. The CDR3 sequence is CASNFGTENSPLHF. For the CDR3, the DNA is TGCGCCAGCAACTTCGGGACAGAGAATTCACCCCTCCACTTT.

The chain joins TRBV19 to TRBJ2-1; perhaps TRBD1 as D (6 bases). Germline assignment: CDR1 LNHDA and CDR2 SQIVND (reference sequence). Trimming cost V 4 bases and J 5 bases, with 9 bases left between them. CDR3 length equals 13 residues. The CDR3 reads CASSTTGHNEQFF. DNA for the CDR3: TGTGCCAGTAGTACGACAGGTCACAATGAGCAGTTCTTC.

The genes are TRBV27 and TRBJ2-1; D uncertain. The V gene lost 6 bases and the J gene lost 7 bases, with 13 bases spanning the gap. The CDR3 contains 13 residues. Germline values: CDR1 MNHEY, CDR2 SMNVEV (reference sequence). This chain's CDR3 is CASSPKFRNEQFF. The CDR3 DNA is TGTGCCAGCAGCCCAAAATTCCGGAATGAGCAGTTCTTC.

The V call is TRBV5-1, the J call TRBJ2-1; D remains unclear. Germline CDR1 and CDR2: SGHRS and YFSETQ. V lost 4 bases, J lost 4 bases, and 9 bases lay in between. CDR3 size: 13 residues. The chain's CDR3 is CASSAYRYNEQFF. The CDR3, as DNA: TGCGCCAGCAGCGCGTACAGATACAATGAGCAGTTCTTC.

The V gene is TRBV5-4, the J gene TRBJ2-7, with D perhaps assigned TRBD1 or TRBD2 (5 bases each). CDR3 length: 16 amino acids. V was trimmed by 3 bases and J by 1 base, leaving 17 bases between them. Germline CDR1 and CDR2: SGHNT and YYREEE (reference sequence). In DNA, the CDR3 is TGTGCCAGCAGCTCACCGGCTGGGGGATCATCCTACGAGCAGTACTTC. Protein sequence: CASSSPAGGSSYEQYF.

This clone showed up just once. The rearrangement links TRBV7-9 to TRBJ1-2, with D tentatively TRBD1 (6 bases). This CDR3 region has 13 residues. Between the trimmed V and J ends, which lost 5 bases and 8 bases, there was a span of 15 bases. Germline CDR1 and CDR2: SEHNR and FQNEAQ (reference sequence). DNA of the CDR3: TGTGCCAGCAGCCCAGGGGCAGGGTCGGGCTACACCTTC. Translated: CASSPGAGSGYTF.

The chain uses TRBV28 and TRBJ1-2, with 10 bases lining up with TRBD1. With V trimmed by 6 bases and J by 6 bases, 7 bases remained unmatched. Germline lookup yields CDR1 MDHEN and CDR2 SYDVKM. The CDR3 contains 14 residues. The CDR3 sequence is CASRSTGGQNGYTF. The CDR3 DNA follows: TGTGCCAGCAGATCGACAGGGGGCCAAAATGGCTACACCTTC.